A few counts support the clone carrying this T cell receptor (beta chain). The antigen remains undetermined. The data originate from a study of blood T cells in healthy people across ages. Regarding the study as a whole: The study found TCR beta diversity correlated strongly with naive T cell percentage.

A second PCR of 7 to 11 cycles used a sample-barcoded 5' primer and a J-beta primer mix. Every cDNA molecule carried a tag from a template-switch adaptor bearing 12 random nucleotides. TCRdb used MiXCR to reprocess the 5' RACE reads, holding one entry per CDR3 protein. Of about 650,000 distinct CDR3 sequences listed, approximately 52% were seen once; the top ten hold roughly 12%. The CDR3 extends over 15 amino acids. The trim removed 3 bases at V and 5 bases at J, leaving 8 bases unmatched. The germline V gene has CDR1 DFQATT and CDR2 SNEGSKA (reference sequence). The chain joins TRBV20-1 to TRBJ2-2; TRBD1 matches 8 bases. The clonotype was recovered from an elderly woman in good health. Sequencing was done on a sample of blood. The CDR3 region is CSASGQGARTGELFF. CDR3 coding DNA: TGCAGTGCTAGCGGCCAGGGGGCTAGGACCGGGGAGCTGTTTTTT.